These T cell receptor beta chains were read from a single sample in a study of identical twins. From the 5' RACE reads, TCRdb called clonotypes with MiXCR, one entry per CDR3 protein. The repertoire has roughly 750,000 distinct CDR3 sequences, about 20% of them found once; the top ten carry around 4.4%. The sample also formed part of further work on T cells expressing NK-cell markers.

The sequenced sample consisted of PBMCs. Source of these receptors: a woman between 18 and 30 years old in good health. Each CDR3 is given with its conserved first and last residue. Each record gives: CDR3 protein, CDR3 DNA, D gene, clone size, J gene, V gene. A D gene is named only where the DNA matches it firmly. Some rows mark clone size as missing; the rest say once, few, many or name a class of expanded clone.

CSASPAGGPETQYF	TGCAGTGCTAGTCCAGCGGGAGGGCCAGAGACCCAGTACTTC	TRBD2	.	TRBJ2-5	TRBV20-1
CASSVETGGGSPLHF	TGTGCCAGCAGCGTCGAAACAGGGGGCGGTTCACCCCTCCACTTT	TRBD1	.	TRBJ1-6	TRBV9
CASSLRRRRTEAFF	TGTGCCAGCAGTTTAAGGCGTAGGAGAACTGAAGCTTTCTTT	.	few	TRBJ1-1	TRBV12-3/TRBV12-4
CSARTPGFGQPQHF	TGCAGTGCTAGAACACCAGGGTTCGGTCAGCCCCAGCATTTT	.	.	TRBJ1-5	TRBV20-1
CASSWGLGETDTQYF	TGTGCCAGCAGCTGGGGACTAGGGGAGACAGATACGCAGTATTTT	TRBD2	.	TRBJ2-3	TRBV7-2
CSVDHSGYEQYF	TGCAGCGTGGACCATAGCGGCTACGAGCAGTACTTC	.	few	TRBJ2-7	TRBV29-1
CSHGVSTDTQYF	TGCAGCCACGGGGTCTCCACAGATACGCAGTATTTT	.	few	TRBJ2-3	TRBV29-1
CSVGQVKLLYGYTF	TGCAGCGTTGGACAGGTCAAGCTGTTATATGGCTACACCTTC	.	few	TRBJ1-2	TRBV29-1
CASLEGSSYNEQFF	TGTGCCAGCTTGGAGGGGAGCTCCTACAATGAGCAGTTCTTC	.	few	TRBJ2-1	TRBV7-9
CSASARREGADTQYF	TGCAGTGCTAGTGCCAGGCGGGAGGGGGCAGATACGCAGTATTTT	TRBD2	.	TRBJ2-3	TRBV20-1
CSANSGRGNNEQFF	TGCAGTGCTAATAGCGGGAGAGGGAACAATGAGCAGTTCTTC	TRBD2	.	TRBJ2-1	TRBV20-1
CASRPTGVNEAFF	TGTGCCAGCAGGCCGACAGGGGTTAATGAAGCTTTCTTT	TRBD1	few	TRBJ1-1	TRBV12-3/TRBV12-4
CASSQRLASDRELFF	TGCGCCAGCAGCCAGAGACTAGCCTCCGATCGGGAGCTGTTTTTT	TRBD2	.	TRBJ2-2	TRBV4-1
CSVEEWQGTNTEAFF	TGCAGCGTTGAAGAATGGCAGGGGACGAACACTGAAGCTTTCTTT	.	.	TRBJ1-1	TRBV29-1
CASSLTRFYNSPLHF	TGTGCCAGCAGTTTAACGCGGTTCTATAATTCACCCCTCCACTTT	.	.	TRBJ1-6	TRBV12-3/TRBV12-4
CASSTPGAGETQYF	TGTGCCAGCAGCACCCCGGGAGCTGGGGAGACCCAGTACTTC	.	.	TRBJ2-5	TRBV9
CASSLLTGNGNQPQHF	TGTGCCAGCAGCCTACTAACAGGGAACGGCAATCAGCCCCAGCATTTT	.	few	TRBJ1-5	TRBV9
CASSPWTGSSYEQYF	TGTGCCAGCAGCCCATGGACAGGGAGCTCCTACGAGCAGTACTTC	TRBD1	many	TRBJ2-7	TRBV5-5
CASSVALAGGTDTQYF	TGTGCCAGCAGCGTGGCATTAGCGGGTGGCACAGATACGCAGTATTTT	TRBD2	.	TRBJ2-3	TRBV9
CASKLTGTETQYF	TGTGCCAGCAAACTGACGGGCACGGAGACCCAGTACTTC	.	.	TRBJ2-5	TRBV2
CSARDVRTGELFF	TGCAGTGCTAGAGATGTAAGAACCGGGGAGCTGTTTTTT	.	few	TRBJ2-2	TRBV20-1
CASSSLRNTDTQYF	TGTGCCAGCAGCTCGCTCCGGAACACAGATACGCAGTATTTT	.	.	TRBJ2-3	TRBV7-9
CATYRADTQYF	TGTGCCACCTATCGAGCAGATACGCAGTATTTT	.	.	TRBJ2-3	TRBV10-3
CASSPFPAGATQETQYF	TGTGCCAGCTCACCGTTTCCCGCGGGAGCCACTCAAGAGACCCAGTACTTC	TRBD2	.	TRBJ2-5	TRBV18
CASSLLRRSSSYNEQFF	TGTGCCAGCAGCTTACTTCGTAGGTCGAGCTCCTACAATGAGCAGTTCTTC	.	many	TRBJ2-1	TRBV7-9
CSVLQGGEQYF	TGCAGCGTCCTACAGGGGGGCGAGCAGTACTTC	TRBD1	few	TRBJ2-7	TRBV29-1
CASTQGANEQYF	TGTGCCAGCACCCAGGGGGCTAACGAGCAGTACTTC	TRBD1	.	TRBJ2-7	TRBV12-3/TRBV12-4
CASVPGTSDADTQYF	TGTGCTAGTGTCCCCGGGACTAGCGACGCAGATACGCAGTATTTT	TRBD2	.	TRBJ2-3	TRBV12-5